This T cell receptor beta chain came from a study of blood T cells in healthy people across ages. The germline gives CDR1 SQVTM, CDR2 ANQGSEA. This CDR3 contains 13 residues. The V end was cut by 4 bases, the J end by 1 base, with 7 bases between. With a J-beta primer mix and a sample-barcoded 5' primer, a second PCR ran 7 to 11 cycles. TCRdb re-called the 5' RACE reads with MiXCR, one entry per CDR3 protein. The sample lists roughly 1,700,000 distinct CDR3 sequences, 25% to 30% occurring once. This clonotype was seen only a few times. Material: blood. The receptor's source is a woman aged 30 to 39 in good health. This sequence joins TRBV29-1 and TRBJ2-2; no clear D. The CDR3 loop is CSVVERNTGELFF. CDR3 nucleotides: TGCAGCGTTGTAGAACGGAACACCGGGGAGCTGTTTTTT.